This record covers a single TCR beta chain. The target antigen is unknown. The data originate from a study of CXCR3-negative and CXCR3-positive naive CD8 T cells. Overall study findings and caveats: Because surface CD5 did not distinguish the naive subsets, TCR strength was inferred from TRB CDR3 properties. TRB CDR3 hydrophobicity was greater in CXCR3-positive naive cells than in CXCR3-negative naive cells. Naive cells used TRBV-TRBJ genes in much the same way whether CXCR3-negative or CXCR3-positive; memory cells did not.

CDR1 and CDR2 from the germline V gene are SGHRS and YFSETQ. The CDR3 is made up of 14 amino acids. The TRB cDNA libraries were prepared by 5' RACE with UMI labels. TCRdb reanalyzed the 5' RACE reads, giving one entry per CDR3 protein sequence and no DNA. This sample's clone table lists approximately 98,000 distinct CDR3 sequences. The material sequenced was naive CXCR3+ CD8+ T cells from blood. This sample's subset: CD45RO-CCR7+CD27+CD95- naive CD8+ T cells expressing CXCR3 (TNR3+). The J gene is TRBJ2-7, the V gene TRBV5-1; TCRdb returns TRBD1, unconfirmable since there is no DNA. This TCR derives from a human donor in good health. Some clones in this sample may be carry-over from other donors' samples. The CDR3 region is CASSLGQGVDEQYF.